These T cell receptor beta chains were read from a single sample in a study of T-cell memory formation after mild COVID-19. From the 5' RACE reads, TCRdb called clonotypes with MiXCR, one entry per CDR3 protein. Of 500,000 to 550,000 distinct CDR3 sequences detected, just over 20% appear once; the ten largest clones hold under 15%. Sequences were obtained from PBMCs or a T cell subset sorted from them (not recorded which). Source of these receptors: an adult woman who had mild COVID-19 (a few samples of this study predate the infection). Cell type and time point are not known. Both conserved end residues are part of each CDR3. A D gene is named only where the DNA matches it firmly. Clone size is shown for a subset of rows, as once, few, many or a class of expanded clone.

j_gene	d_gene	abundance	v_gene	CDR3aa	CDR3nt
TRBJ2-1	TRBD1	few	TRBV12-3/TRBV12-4	CASRGQGAYNEQFF	TGTGCCAGCAGGGGACAGGGGGCCTACAATGAGCAGTTCTTC
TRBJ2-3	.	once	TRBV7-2	CASSSGPPDTQYF	TGTGCCAGCAGCTCGGGCCCTCCAGATACGCAGTATTTT
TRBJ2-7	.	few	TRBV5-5	CASSSGHDYEQYF	TGTGCCAGCAGCTCTGGACATGACTACGAGCAGTACTTC
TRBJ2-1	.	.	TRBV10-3	CAISEENYNEQFF	TGTGCCATCAGTGAGGAAAATTACAATGAGCAGTTCTTC
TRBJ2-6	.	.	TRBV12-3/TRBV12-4	CASSLGGSWANVLTF	TGTGCCAGCAGTTTAGGGGGGTCGTGGGCCAACGTCCTGACTTTC
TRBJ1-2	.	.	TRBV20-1	CSARDPVGGNFNYGYTF	TGCAGTGCTAGAGATCCCGTTGGCGGTAACTTCAACTATGGCTACACCTTC
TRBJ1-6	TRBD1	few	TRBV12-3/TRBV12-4	CASRSGQTNSPLHF	TGTGCCAGCAGGTCGGGACAGACGAATTCACCCCTCCACTTT
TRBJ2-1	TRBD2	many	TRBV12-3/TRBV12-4	CASSLVSGSIEQFF	TGTGCCAGCAGTCTAGTTAGCGGGAGTATTGAGCAGTTCTTC
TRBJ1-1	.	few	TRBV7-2	CASRGGGWDTEAFF	TGTGCCAGCAGAGGGGGGGGATGGGACACTGAAGCTTTCTTT
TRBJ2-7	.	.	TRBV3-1	CASSPRWGRDPYEQYF	TGTGCCAGCAGCCCTCGGTGGGGGCGCGACCCCTACGAGCAGTACTTC
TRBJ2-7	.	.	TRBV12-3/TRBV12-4	CASSFDRFEQYF	TGTGCCAGCAGTTTCGACCGATTCGAGCAGTACTTC
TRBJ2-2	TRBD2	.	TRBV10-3	CAISESPSGVLGTGELFF	TGTGCCATCAGTGAGTCTCCTAGCGGGGTTCTGGGTACCGGGGAGCTGTTTTTT
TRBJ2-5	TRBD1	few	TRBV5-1	CASSLGGQNRKETQYF	TGCGCCAGCAGCTTGGGGGGACAGAATCGAAAAGAGACCCAGTACTTC
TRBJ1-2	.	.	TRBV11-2	CASSLGTGTYGYTF	TGTGCCAGCAGCTTAGGTACAGGCACTTATGGCTACACCTTC
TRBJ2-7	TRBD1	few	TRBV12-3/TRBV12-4	CASRSNRGMSYEQYF	TGTGCCAGCAGATCAAACAGGGGAATGAGCTACGAGCAGTACTTC
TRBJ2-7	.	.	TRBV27	CASSPVGAGYEQYF	TGTGCCAGCAGTCCAGTAGGGGCGGGTTACGAGCAGTACTTC
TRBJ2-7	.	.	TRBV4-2	CASSQERGAHYEQYF	TGTGCCAGCAGCCAAGAGCGTGGGGCCCACTACGAGCAGTACTTC
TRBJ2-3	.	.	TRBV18	CASSPNPRSMVGTDTQYF	TGTGCCAGCTCACCTAACCCTAGGTCGATGGTTGGAACAGATACGCAGTATTTT
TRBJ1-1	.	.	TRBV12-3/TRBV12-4	CASSPTRPITDTEAFF	TGTGCCAGCAGCCCTACGCGGCCGATCACGGACACTGAAGCTTTCTTT
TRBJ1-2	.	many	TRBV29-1	CSVESWGMNYGYTF	TGCAGCGTTGAATCGTGGGGAATGAACTATGGCTACACCTTC
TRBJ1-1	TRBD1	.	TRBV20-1	CSARTGVSPFMNTEAFF	TGCAGTGCACGCACAGGGGTGAGCCCATTCATGAACACTGAAGCTTTCTTT
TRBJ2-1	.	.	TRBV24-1	CATSDFNKGKARFF	TGTGCCACCAGTGATTTCAACAAGGGTAAGGCGAGGTTCTTC
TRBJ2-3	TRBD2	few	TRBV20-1	CSARGVLAGATDTQYF	TGCAGTGCTAGAGGCGTCCTAGCGGGCGCCACAGATACGCAGTATTTT
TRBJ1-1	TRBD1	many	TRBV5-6	CASSIAGTGAGNTEAFF	TGTGCCAGCAGCATCGCCGGGACAGGGGCGGGGAACACTGAAGCTTTCTTT
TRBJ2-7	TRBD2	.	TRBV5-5	CASSLEWGLVIGSYEQYF	TGTGCCAGCAGCTTGGAGTGGGGACTAGTAATCGGATCCTACGAGCAGTACTTC
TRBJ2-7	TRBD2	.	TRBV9	CASSVGTGLGTYEQYF	TGTGCCAGCAGCGTAGGAACGGGACTAGGGACCTACGAGCAGTACTTC
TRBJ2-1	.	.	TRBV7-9	CASSPGGSYGNEQFF	TGTGCCAGCAGTCCCGGGGGCTCCTATGGGAATGAGCAGTTCTTC
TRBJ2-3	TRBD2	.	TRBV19	CASSRGLTSGDTQYF	TGTGCCAGTAGTAGAGGGCTGACTAGCGGGGATACGCAGTATTTT
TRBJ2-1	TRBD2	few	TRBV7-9	CASSLRTRAYNEQFF	TGTGCCAGCAGCTTAAGGACTAGGGCCTACAATGAGCAGTTCTTC
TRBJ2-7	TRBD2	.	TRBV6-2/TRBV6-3	CASTERDSYEQYF	TGTGCCAGCACCGAGCGGGACTCCTACGAGCAGTACTTC
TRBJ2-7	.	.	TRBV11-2	CASSSSGGSNEQYF	TGTGCCAGCAGCTCGTCAGGGGGGTCCAACGAGCAGTACTTC
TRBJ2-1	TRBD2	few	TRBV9	CASSALLAGDPYNEQFF	TGTGCCAGCAGCGCCCTACTAGCGGGGGACCCCTACAATGAGCAGTTCTTC